Listed here are 5 T cell receptor beta chains from one sample, sequenced in a study of blood T cell repertoires in COVID-19 (dated by TCRdb to 2018 to 2020). The library was produced with the immunoSEQ multiplex PCR assay. Imported from immuneACCESS, the table was reduced by TCRdb to in-frame sequences with V and J called. These copies leave out some clones; in studies compared against another copy, an unresolved V gene accounts for under half, and the cause of the remainder is not known. The sample has roughly 100,000 clones on record, about 80% of them singletons. The top ten clones comprise roughly 19% of the sample. Material for sequencing was peripheral blood. All receptors come from an older woman with acute or convalescent COVID-19.

The chain uses TRBV10-3 and TRBJ1-4; the D is unclear. From germline, CDR1 is ENHRY and CDR2 SYGVKD. Between the trimmed V and J ends, which lost 5 bases and 5 bases, there was a span of 12 bases. This CDR3 is 14 amino acids long. The CDR3 coding sequence is TGTGCCATCAGTAGTGGCTTGCTCAATGAAAAACTGTTTTTT. It yields the protein CAISSGLLNEKLFF.

The chain employs TRBV9 and TRBJ2-1; D is perhaps TRBD2 (6 bases). The CDR3 runs 16 residues. V shed 3 bases and J shed 0 bases, with 13 bases lying between them. Germline values: CDR1 SGDLS, CDR2 YYNGEE. Here the CDR3 DNA reads TGTGCCAGCAGCGACGAGGGGAGGAGCTCCTACAATGAGCAGTTCTTC. Protein: CASSDEGRSSYNEQFF.

The V call is TRBV10-3, the J call TRBJ2-7, with 12 positions matching TRBD2. Germline values: CDR1 ENHRY, CDR2 SYGVKD. Trimming cost V 8 bases and J 5 bases; bases outside gene matches: 4. This CDR3 is built from 13 residues. CDR3 DNA: TGTGCCATCCAGACTAGCGGGGGCCACGAGCAGTACTTC. Translation: CAIQTSGGHEQYF.

This clone showed up just a few times. The V gene is TRBV29-1, the J gene TRBJ1-2; D possibly corresponds to TRBD1 (6 bases). The CDR3 spans 12 residues. Per the germline V gene, CDR1 is SQVTM and CDR2 is ANQGSEA. Trimming pared 7 bases from V and 3 bases from J, leaving 12 bases between. The CDR3 protein is CSAGAGDYGYTF. CDR3 coding DNA: TGCAGCGCAGGGGCTGGTGACTATGGCTACACCTTC. The full variable domain, in which reference TRBV29-1 and TRBJ1-2 provide the parts outside the CDR3, is SAVISQKPSRDICQRGTSLTIQCQVDSQVTMMFWYRQQPGQSLTLIATANQGSEATYESGFVIDKFPISRPNLTFSTLTVSNMSPEDSSIYLCSAGAGDYGYTFGSGTRLTVV.

The CDR3 reads CSGDTPTEAFF. The CDR3 DNA reads TGCAGCGGCGACACCCCGACTGAAGCTTTCTTT. This chain uses TRBV29-1 with TRBJ1-1; no clear D gene. There are 11 residues in the CDR3. Germline V gene sequence: CDR1 SQVTM, CDR2 ANQGSEA. The V end lost 7 bases, the J end lost 5 bases, and 11 bases lay between the germline ends.